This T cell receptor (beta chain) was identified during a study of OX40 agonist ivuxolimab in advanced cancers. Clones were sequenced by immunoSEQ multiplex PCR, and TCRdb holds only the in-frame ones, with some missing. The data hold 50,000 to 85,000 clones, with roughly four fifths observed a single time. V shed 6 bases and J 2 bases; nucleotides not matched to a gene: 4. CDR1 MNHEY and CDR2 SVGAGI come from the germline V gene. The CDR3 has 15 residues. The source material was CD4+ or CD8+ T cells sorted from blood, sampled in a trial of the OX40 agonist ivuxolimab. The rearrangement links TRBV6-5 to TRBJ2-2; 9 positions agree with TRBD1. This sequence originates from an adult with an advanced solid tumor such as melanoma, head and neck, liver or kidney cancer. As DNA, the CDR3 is TGTGCCAGCAGCCGACAGGGGGGTAACACCGGGGAGCTGTTTTTT. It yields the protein CASSRQGGNTGELFF.